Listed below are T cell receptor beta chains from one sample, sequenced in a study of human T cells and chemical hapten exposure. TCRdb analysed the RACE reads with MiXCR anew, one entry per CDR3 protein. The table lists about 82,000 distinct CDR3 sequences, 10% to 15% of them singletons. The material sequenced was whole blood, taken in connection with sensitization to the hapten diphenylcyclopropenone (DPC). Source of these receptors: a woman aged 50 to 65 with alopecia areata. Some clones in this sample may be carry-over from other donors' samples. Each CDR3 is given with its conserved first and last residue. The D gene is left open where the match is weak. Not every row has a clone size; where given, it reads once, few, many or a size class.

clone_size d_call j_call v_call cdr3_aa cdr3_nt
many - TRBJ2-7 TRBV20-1 CSANEQYF TGCAGTGCTAACGAGCAGTACTTC
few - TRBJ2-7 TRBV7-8 CASSLELLGSYEQYF TGTGCCAGCAGCCTGGAACTACTAGGATCGTACGAGCAGTACTTC
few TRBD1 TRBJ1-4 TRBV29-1 CSVGQGGGKLFF TGCAGCGTTGGACAGGGGGGCGGAAAACTGTTTTTT
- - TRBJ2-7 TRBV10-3 CAISESGGRNEQYF TGTGCCATCAGTGAGTCGGGGGGGCGGAACGAGCAGTACTTC
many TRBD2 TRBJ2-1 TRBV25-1 CASTRSGRAYEQFF TGTGCCAGCACCCGTAGCGGGAGGGCCTATGAGCAGTTCTTC
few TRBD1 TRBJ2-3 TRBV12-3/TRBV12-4 CASRGQGTDTQYF TGTGCCAGCAGGGGACAGGGCACAGATACGCAGTATTTT
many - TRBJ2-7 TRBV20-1 CSAPNSGTYEQYF TGCAGTGCCCCGAATAGCGGAACCTACGAGCAGTACTTC
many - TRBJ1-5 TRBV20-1 CSAILGNSNQPQHF TGCAGTGCTATCCTGGGGAACAGCAATCAGCCCCAGCATTTT
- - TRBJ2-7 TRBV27 CASSLSGSYEQYF TGTGCCAGCAGTTTATCGGGGTCCTACGAGCAGTACTTC
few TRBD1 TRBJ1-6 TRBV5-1 CASSLDVRTGDSPLHF TGCGCCAGCAGCTTGGATGTGCGGACAGGAGATTCACCCCTCCACTTT
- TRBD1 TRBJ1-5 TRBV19 CASIRTGGSFDGQHF TGTGCCAGTATTCGGACAGGGGGCTCCTTTGATGGCCAGCATTTT
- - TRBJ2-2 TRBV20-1 CSARNPGAGELFF TGCAGTGCTCGTAACCCCGGGGCCGGGGAGCTGTTTTTT
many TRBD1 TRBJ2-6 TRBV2 CASKGRDRGQGANVLTF TGTGCCAGCAAGGGCCGGGACAGGGGGCAAGGGGCCAACGTCCTGACTTTC
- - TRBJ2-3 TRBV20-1 CSARFTASSDTQYF TGCAGTGCTAGATTTACAGCCAGTTCAGATACGCAGTATTTT
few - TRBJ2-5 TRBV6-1 CASSVSQGFQETQYF TGTGCCAGCAGTGTATCACAGGGATTCCAAGAGACCCAGTACTTC
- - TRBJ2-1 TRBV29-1 CSVERATDDNEQFF TGCAGCGTTGAACGGGCCACAGACGACAATGAGCAGTTCTTC
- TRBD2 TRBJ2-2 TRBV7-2 CASSRRTSGRGELFF TGTGCCAGCAGCCGCCGGACTAGCGGGAGAGGGGAGCTATTTTTT
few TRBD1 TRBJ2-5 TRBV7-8 CASSYPRIGGIQETQYF TGTGCCAGCAGCTACCCAAGGATAGGGGGCATCCAAGAGACCCAGTACTTC
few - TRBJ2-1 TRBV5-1 CASSSSIGVNEQFF TGCGCCAGCAGCTCTTCCATCGGGGTCAATGAGCAGTTCTTC
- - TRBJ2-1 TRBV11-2 CASSLGPSGFSSYNEQFF TGTGCCAGCAGCTTAGGCCCCTCGGGGTTCAGCTCCTACAATGAGCAGTTCTTC
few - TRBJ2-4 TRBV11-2 CASSLGARASADIQYF TGTGCCAGCAGCTTAGGGGCCCGGGCTAGCGCGGACATTCAGTACTTC
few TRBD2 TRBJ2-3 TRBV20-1 CSANPPLAGVGDTQYF TGCAGTGCCAATCCGCCCCTAGCGGGAGTTGGAGATACGCAGTATTTT
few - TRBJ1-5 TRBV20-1 CSARRQLLYQPQHF TGCAGTGCTAGGAGGCAGCTTCTTTATCAGCCCCAGCATTTT
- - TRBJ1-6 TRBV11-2 CASSLNRQTYNSPLHF TGTGCCAGCAGCCTAAATCGACAGACCTATAATTCACCCCTCCACTTT
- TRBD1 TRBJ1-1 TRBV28 CASSTYRGLMDTEAFF TGTGCCAGCAGTACATACAGGGGCCTAATGGACACTGAAGCTTTCTTT
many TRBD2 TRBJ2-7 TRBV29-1 CSVEGRLAGVTYEQYF TGCAGCGTTGAAGGTCGACTAGCGGGAGTAACCTACGAGCAGTACTTC
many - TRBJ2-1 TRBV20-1 CSARGWRAYNEQFF TGCAGTGCTAGAGGCTGGAGGGCCTACAATGAGCAGTTCTTC
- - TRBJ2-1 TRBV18 CASSPSGEQFF TGTGCCAGCTCACCATCTGGGGAGCAGTTCTTC
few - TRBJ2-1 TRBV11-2 CASSLGLGGGEQFF TGTGCCAGCAGCTTAGGACTAGGAGGGGGTGAGCAGTTCTTC
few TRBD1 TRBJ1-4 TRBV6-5 CASSYGDSPNEKLFF TGTGCCAGCAGTTACGGGGACAGCCCTAATGAAAAACTGTTTTTT
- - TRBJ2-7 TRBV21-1 CASSTRAADGLYEQYF TGTGCCAGCAGCACCCGGGCCGCGGACGGTCTCTACGAGCAGTACTTC
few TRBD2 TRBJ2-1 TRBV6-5 CASRTGLAANEQFF TGTGCCAGCAGAACGGGACTAGCGGCCAATGAGCAGTTCTTC
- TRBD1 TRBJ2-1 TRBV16 CASSPNRGQFF TGTGCCAGCAGCCCTAACAGGGGGCAGTTCTTC
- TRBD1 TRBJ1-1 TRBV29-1 CSVVGQGERSFF TGCAGCGTTGTGGGACAGGGCGAGCGATCTTTCTTT
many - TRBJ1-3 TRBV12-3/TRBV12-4 CANGPPGTIYF TGTGCCAACGGACCGCCGGGCACCATATATTTT
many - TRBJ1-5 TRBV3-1 CASSQGWGLGQPQHF TGTGCCAGCAGCCAAGGCTGGGGCTTGGGTCAGCCCCAGCATTTT
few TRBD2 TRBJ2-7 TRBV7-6 CASSRTSGVANEQYF TGTGCCAGCAGTAGAACTAGCGGGGTTGCCAACGAGCAGTACTTC
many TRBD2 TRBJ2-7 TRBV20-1 CSARASPGLYEQYF TGCAGTGCTAGAGCTTCACCGGGACTATACGAGCAGTACTTC
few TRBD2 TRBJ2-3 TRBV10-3 CAIGRAHLDGESTQYF TGTGCCATCGGGAGGGCCCACCTCGACGGTGAGAGTACGCAGTATTTT
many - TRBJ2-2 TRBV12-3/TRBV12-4 CASSLTHPGELFF TGTGCCAGCAGCCTGACCCACCCCGGGGAGCTGTTTTTT
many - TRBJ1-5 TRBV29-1 CSVGQINQPQHF TGCAGCGTTGGGCAGATCAATCAGCCCCAGCATTTT
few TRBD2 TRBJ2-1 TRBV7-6 CASSLRGGSANGEQFF TGTGCCAGCAGCCTGAGGGGCGGGAGTGCGAACGGGGAGCAGTTCTTC
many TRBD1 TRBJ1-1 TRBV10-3 CAIKTGVNTEAFF TGTGCCATCAAGACAGGGGTGAACACTGAAGCTTTCTTT
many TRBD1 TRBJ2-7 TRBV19 CASSTRQGLSYEQYF TGTGCCAGTAGTACGCGACAGGGCCTCTCCTACGAGCAGTACTTC
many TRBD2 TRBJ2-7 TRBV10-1 CASSEGLAGYEQYF TGCGCCAGCAGTGAGGGGCTAGCGGGCTACGAGCAGTACTTC
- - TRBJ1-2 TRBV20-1 CSARETGQPSGYTF TGCAGTGCTAGGGAGACGGGACAACCCTCGGGCTACACCTTC
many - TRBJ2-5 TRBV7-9 CASSYEETQYF TGTGCCAGCAGCTACGAAGAGACCCAGTACTTC
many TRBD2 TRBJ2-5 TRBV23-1 CASSQRLSGTSGRAKETQYF TGCGCCAGCAGTCAACGCCTATCCGGGACTAGCGGGAGGGCTAAAGAGACCCAGTACTTC
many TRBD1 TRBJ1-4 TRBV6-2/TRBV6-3 CASTPYGTVTEKLFF TGTGCCAGCACCCCGTATGGGACAGTCACCGAAAAACTGTTTTTT